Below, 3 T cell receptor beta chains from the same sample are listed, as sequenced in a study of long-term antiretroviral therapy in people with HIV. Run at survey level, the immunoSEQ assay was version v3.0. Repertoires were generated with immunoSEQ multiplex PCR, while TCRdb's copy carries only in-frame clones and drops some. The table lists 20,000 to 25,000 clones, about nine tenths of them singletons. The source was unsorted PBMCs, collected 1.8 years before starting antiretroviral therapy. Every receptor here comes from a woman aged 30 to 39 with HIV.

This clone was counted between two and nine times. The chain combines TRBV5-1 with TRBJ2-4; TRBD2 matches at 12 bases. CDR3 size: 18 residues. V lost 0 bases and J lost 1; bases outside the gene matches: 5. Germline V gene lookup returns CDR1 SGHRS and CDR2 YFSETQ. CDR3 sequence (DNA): TGCGCCAGCAGCTTGGGTCTAGCGGGGGGGCCCGCCAAAAACATTCAGTACTTC. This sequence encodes CASSLGLAGGPAKNIQYF.

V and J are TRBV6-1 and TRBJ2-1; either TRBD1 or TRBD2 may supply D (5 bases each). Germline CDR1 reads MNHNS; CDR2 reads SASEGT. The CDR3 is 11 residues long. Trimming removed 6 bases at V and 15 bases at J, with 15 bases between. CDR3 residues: CASRTGRATFF. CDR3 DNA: TGTGCCAGCAGGACGGGACGGGCAACGTTCTTC.

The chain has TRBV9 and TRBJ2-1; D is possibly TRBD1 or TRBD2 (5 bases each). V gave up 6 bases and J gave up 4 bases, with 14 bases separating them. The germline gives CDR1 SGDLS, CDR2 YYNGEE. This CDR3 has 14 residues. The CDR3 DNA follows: TGTGCCAGCACTTCCGGGACGACATACAATGAGCAGTTCTTC. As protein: CASTSGTTYNEQFF.